This T cell receptor beta chain appears in the sequencing data of a study of a mutant IDH1 vaccine in newly diagnosed glioma. Study findings and constraints: Apparently, pseudoprogression bore no relation to changes among the top peripheral T cell clonotypes.

Libraries were prepared by immunoSEQ multiplex PCR; TCRdb keeps only in-frame clonotypes and omits some of them. This table holds tens of thousands of clones, about 80% found once. The CDR3 totals 14 residues. Trimming cost V 0 bases and J 1 base, with 6 bases left between them. CDR1 and CDR2 from the germline V gene are KGHSH and LQKENI. Concerning this clone: Antigen: not known. Different DNA sequences within this sample yield the same CDR3.

As for time point: week 23, last vaccination. Each vaccine dose was 300 ug of mutant IDH1 20-mer peptide, with topical imiquimod. This clonotype was obtained from a man in his forties or fifties with glioma. V and J are TRBV18 and TRBJ1-2; no clear D. The sample here was PBMCs, taken from a glioma patient whose treatment included an IDH1 peptide vaccine. DNA for the CDR3: TGTGCCAGCTCACCACCGGTCGTTAACTATGGCTACACCTTC. Residues: CASSPPVVNYGYTF.